Listed here is a single T cell receptor (beta chain). This may stem from a read error, because a much larger clone lies one nucleotide away. TCRbeta libraries were built with three rounds of nested PCR, modified from ARM-PCR. In TCRdb, the multiplex PCR reads were re-called with MiXCR into one record per CDR3 protein. The repertoire includes tens of thousands of distinct CDR3 sequences, about three quarters of them detected once, and roughly 12% sits in the top ten. The record originates from a study of tumor and adjacent non-tumor tissue in lung cancer. Trimming took 2 bases from V and 4 from J; bases not matched to a gene: 9. The length of the CDR3 is 15 residues. CDR1 and CDR2 from the germline V gene are DFQATT and SNEGSKA (reference sequence). The template was RNA from unsorted bulk tissue. Donors were chemotherapy-naive, newly diagnosed lung cancer surgical patients in China, August–late 2014.

The chain is built from TRBV20-1 and TRBJ2-5, with 8 bases matching TRBD2. Source material: lung tumor tissue. The sequence came from a woman aged 45-60 years with non-small cell lung cancer. CDR3 sequence: CSARLPGLVRETQYF. CDR3 in DNA: TGCAGTGCTAGACTCCCGGGACTAGTTAGAGAGACCCAGTACTTC.